This T cell receptor beta chain was sequenced during a study of blood T cell repertoires in COVID-19. Whole-study context: PBMCs, B-cell-depleted T cells, or T cells were the source of the cDNA or gDNA that made up the material.

The germline gives CDR1 SEHNR, CDR2 FQNEAQ (reference sequence). The V and J ends lost 5 bases and 7 bases, in that order; junction bases with no gene match: 14. This CDR3 contains 16 residues. The study drew participants aged about 18 to 89 years from 20 to 30 US areas. In the original processing: How many nucleated cells were present was estimated from reference gene primer amplification. TCRdb's table, derived via immunoSEQ multiplex PCR, lists solely in-frame clones and lacks some. V and J calls and clone size follow that table, whereas D and trimming were derived from the DNA. The sample has about 280,000 clones, roughly four fifths seen once.

Source material: PBMCs or T cells enriched from blood (not recorded which). The receptor was derived from a man in his forties or fifties who had been exposed to COVID-19. The chain carries TRBV7-9 and TRBJ2-1, with 7 bases lining up with TRBD2. CDR3 DNA: TGTGCCAGCAGCCCCCGGGGAGGGCCTGAAGTGAATGAGCAGTTCTTC. Amino acid sequence: CASSPRGGPEVNEQFF.